This T cell receptor beta chain appears in the sequencing data of a study of PD-L1 blockade in urothelial cancer. Study background: Patients' histories included 0 to 3 prior chemotherapy regimens. Analysis of the blood was performed 3 weeks (second dose) and 6 weeks after treatment start. Overall study results and limits: Tumor-associated TCR clones expanded more in blood at 3 weeks in patients with durable benefit.

As for this clone: Its cognate antigen is unknown.

The V gene's germline CDR1 is SGDLS and CDR2 YYNGEE. Germline trimming cut 0 bases from V and 9 bases from J; bases unmatched to any gene: 4. The length of the CDR3 is 15 residues. The time point is: pretreatment peripheral blood. Synthetic TCR analog templates were added to each PCR reaction. Method: immunoSEQ multiplex PCR; TCRdb's copy keeps in-frame clones and lacks some. Among more than 45,000 clones listed, around 75% were seen once. The V and J genes are TRBV9 and TRBJ1-6, with TRBD1 matching over 9 bases. The material sequenced was PBMCs, taken around atezolizumab (anti-PD-L1) treatment. This clonotype was sampled from a man in his 70s with urothelial cancer. The CDR3 sequence: CASSVVDRGSSPLHF. The CDR3 DNA reads TGTGCCAGCAGCGTAGTGGACAGGGGCAGTTCACCCCTCCACTTT.